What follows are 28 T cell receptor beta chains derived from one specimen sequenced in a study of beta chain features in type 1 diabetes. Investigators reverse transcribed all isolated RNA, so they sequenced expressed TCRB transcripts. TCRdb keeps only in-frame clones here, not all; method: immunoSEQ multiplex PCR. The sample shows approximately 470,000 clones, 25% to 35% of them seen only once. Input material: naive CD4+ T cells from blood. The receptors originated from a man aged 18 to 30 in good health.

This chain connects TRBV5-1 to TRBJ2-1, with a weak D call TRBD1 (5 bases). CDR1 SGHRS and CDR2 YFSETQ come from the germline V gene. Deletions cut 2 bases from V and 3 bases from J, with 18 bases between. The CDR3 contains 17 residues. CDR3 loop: CASSFGRQLLDYNEQFF. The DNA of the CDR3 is TGCGCCAGCAGCTTTGGGCGACAGTTACTGGACTACAATGAGCAGTTCTTC.

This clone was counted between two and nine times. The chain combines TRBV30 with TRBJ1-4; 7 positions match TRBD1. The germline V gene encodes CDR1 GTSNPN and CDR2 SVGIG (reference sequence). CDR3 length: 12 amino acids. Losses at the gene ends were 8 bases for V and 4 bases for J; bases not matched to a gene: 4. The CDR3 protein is CAGTVLNEKLFF. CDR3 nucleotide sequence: TGTGCCGGGACAGTTCTTAATGAAAAACTGTTTTTT.

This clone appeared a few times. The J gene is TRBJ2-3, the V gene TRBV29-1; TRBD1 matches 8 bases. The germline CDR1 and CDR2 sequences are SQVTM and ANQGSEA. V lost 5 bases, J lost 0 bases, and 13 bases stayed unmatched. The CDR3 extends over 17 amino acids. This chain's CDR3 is CSVTGQGAYSSTDTQYF. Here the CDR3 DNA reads TGCAGCGTTACAGGACAGGGCGCTTATTCTAGCACAGATACGCAGTATTTT.

The CDR3 nucleotides read TGTGCCAGCAGTGATTATACTCGCGGACAGGGCCCTGAAGCTTTCTTT. It yields the protein CASSDYTRGQGPEAFF. The gene calls are TRBV25-1 and TRBJ1-1; TRBD1 matches 8 bases. Germline V gene data show CDR1 as MGHDK and CDR2 as SYGVNS. V gave up 3 bases and J gave up 6 bases; unmatched junction bases: 12. This CDR3 has 16 residues.

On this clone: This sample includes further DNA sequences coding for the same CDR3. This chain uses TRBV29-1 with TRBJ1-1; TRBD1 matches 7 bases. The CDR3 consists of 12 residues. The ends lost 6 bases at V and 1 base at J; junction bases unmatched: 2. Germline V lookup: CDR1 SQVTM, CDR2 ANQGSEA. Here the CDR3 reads CSVDRQNTEAFF. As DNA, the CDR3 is TGCAGCGTGGACAGGCAGAACACTGAAGCTTTCTTT.

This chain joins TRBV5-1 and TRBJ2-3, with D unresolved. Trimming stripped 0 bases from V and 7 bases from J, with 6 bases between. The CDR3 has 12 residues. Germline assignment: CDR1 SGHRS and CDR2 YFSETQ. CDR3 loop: CASSLVLHTQYF. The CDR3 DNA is TGCGCCAGCAGCTTGGTTCTACATACGCAGTATTTT.

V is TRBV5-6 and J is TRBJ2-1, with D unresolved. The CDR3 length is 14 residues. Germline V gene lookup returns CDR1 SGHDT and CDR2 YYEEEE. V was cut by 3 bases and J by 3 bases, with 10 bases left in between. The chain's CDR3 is CASSSVGRYNEQFF. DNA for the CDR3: TGTGCCAGCAGCTCGGTAGGGCGCTACAATGAGCAGTTCTTC.

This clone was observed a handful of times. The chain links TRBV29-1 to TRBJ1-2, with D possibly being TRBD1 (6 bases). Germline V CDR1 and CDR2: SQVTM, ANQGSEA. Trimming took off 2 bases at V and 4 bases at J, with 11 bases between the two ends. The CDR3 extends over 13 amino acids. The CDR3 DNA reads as TGCAGCGTTGAAACAGGGCGGAGCTATGGCTACACCTTC. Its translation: CSVETGRSYGYTF.

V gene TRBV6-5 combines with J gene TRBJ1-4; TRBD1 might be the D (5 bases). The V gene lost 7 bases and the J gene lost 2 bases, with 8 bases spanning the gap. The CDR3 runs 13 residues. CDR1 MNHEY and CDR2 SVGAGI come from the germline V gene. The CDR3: CASKGRTNEKLFF. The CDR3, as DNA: TGTGCCAGCAAGGGGCGGACTAATGAAAAACTGTTTTTT.

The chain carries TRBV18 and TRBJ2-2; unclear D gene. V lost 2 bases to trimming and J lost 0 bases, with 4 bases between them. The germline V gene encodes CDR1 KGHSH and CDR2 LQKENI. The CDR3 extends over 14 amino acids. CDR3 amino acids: CASSPEANTGELFF. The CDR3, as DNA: TGTGCCAGCTCACCAGAGGCGAACACCGGGGAGCTGTTTTTT.

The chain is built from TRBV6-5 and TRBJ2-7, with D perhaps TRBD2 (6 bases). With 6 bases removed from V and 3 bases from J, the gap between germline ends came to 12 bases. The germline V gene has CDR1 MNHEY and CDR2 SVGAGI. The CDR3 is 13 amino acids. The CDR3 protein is CASSLSTSYEQYF. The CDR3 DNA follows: TGTGCCAGCAGCCTCTCGACTAGCTACGAGCAGTACTTC.

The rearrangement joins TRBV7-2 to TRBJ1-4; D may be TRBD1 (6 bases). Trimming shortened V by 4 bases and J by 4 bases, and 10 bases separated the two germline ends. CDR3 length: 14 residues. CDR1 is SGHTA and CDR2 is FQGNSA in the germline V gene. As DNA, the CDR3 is TGTGCCAGCAGCTCCCGGACAGTTAATGAAAAACTGTTTTTT. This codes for CASSSRTVNEKLFF.

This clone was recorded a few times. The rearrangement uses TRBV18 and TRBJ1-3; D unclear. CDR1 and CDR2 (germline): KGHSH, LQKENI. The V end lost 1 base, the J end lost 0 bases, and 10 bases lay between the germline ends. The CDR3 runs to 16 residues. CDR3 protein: CASSPQQGLSGNTIYF. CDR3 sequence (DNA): TGTGCCAGCTCACCACAGCAAGGCCTCTCTGGAAACACCATATATTTT.

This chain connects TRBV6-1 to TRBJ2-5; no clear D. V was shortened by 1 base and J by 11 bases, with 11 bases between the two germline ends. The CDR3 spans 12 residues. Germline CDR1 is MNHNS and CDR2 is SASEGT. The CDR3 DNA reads TGTGCCAGCAGTGAAGGGACCGCACGGCAGTACTTC. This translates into CASSEGTARQYF.

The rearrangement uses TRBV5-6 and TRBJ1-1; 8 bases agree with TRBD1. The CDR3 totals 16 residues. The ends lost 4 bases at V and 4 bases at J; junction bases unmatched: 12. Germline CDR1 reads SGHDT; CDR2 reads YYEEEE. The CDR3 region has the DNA TGTGCCAGCAGCCCTACTAGGACAGGGCGGGCCACTGAAGCTTTCTTT. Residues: CASSPTRTGRATEAFF. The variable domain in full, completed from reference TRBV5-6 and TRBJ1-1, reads DAGVTQSPTHLIKTRGQQVTLRCSPKSGHDTVSWYQQALGQGPQFIFQYYEEEERQRGNFPDRFSGHQFPNYSSELNVNALLLGDSALYLCASSPTRTGRATEAFFGQGTRLTVV.

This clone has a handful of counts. As DNA, the CDR3 is TGTGCCAGCAGACCAGGGACTGGGGACGAGCAGTACTTC. Translation gives CASRPGTGDEQYF. This chain connects TRBV7-2 to TRBJ2-7; possibly TRBD2 for D (6 bases). Germline CDR1 is SGHTA and CDR2 is FQGNSA. The length of the CDR3 is 13 residues. V shed 6 bases and J shed 5 bases, with 14 bases lying between them.

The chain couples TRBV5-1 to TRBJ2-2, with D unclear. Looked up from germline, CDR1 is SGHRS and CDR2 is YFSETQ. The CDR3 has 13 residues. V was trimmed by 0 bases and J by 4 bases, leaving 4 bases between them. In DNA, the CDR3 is TGCGCCAGCAGCTTGGGTATCACCGGGGAGCTGTTTTTT. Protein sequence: CASSLGITGELFF. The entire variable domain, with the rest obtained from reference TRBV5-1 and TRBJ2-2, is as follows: KAGVTQTPRYLIKTRGQQVTLSCSPISGHRSVSWYQQTPGQGLQFLFEYFSETQRNKGNFPGRFSGRQFSNSRSEMNVSTLELGDSALYLCASSLGITGELFFGEGSRLTVL.

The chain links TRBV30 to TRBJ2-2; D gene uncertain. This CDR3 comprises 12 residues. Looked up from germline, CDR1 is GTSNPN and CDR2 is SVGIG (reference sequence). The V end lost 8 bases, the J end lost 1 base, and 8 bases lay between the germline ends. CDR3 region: CARRRNTGELFF. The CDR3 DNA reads TGTGCCCGCCGCCGGAACACCGGGGAGCTGTTTTTT.

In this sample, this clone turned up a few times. In DNA form, the CDR3 reads TGTGCCTGGAGGGCCAGGAGCAATCAGCCCCAGCATTTT. This translates into CAWRARSNQPQHF. V and J are TRBV30 and TRBJ1-5; no clear D gene. CDR1 and CDR2 from the germline V gene are GTSNPN and SVGIG (reference sequence). The CDR3 is made up of 13 amino acids. V was cut by 3 bases and J by 1 base, with 7 bases left in between.

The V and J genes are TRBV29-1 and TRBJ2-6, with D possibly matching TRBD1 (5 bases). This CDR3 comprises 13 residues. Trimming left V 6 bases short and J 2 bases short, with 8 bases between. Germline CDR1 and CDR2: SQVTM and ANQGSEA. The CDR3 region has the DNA TGCAGCGTAGGGGTGGCTGGGGCCAACGTCCTGACTTTC. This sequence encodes CSVGVAGANVLTF.

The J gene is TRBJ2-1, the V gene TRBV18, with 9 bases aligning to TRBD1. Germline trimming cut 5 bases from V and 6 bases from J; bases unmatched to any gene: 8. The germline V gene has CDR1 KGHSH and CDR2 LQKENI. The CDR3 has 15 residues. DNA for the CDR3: TGTGCCAGCTCAGAGGGGACAGGGCGCCTCAATGAGCAGTTCTTC. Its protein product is CASSEGTGRLNEQFF.

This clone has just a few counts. The CDR3 DNA sequence: TGTGCCAGCAGAGAGACAGGTTTACGATCCTACGAGCAGTACTTC. Translation: CASRETGLRSYEQYF. The rearrangement links TRBV2 to TRBJ2-7; D perhaps matches TRBD1 (6 bases). The CDR3 covers 15 residues. Germline V gives CDR1 SNHLY, CDR2 FYNNEI. Trimming stripped 6 bases from V and 1 base from J, with 16 bases between.

CDR3 nucleotide sequence: TGCAGCGTGACGAAGGGACCTTCCTCGGGGGAGCAGTACTTC. Translating gives CSVTKGPSSGEQYF. The chain is built from TRBV29-1 and TRBJ2-7; either TRBD1 or TRBD2 may supply D (5 bases each). This CDR3 contains 14 residues. V was clipped by 6 bases and J by 7 bases, with 22 bases between them. Germline V lookup: CDR1 SQVTM, CDR2 ANQGSEA.

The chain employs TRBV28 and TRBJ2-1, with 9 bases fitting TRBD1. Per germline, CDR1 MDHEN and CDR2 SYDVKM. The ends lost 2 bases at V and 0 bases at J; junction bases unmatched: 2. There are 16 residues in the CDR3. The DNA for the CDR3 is TGTGCCAGCAGTTTAACACAGGGGGCCTCCTACAATGAGCAGTTCTTC. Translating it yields CASSLTQGASYNEQFF. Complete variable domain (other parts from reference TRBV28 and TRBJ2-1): DVKVTQSSRYLVKRTGEKVFLECVQDMDHENMFWYRQDPGLGLRLIYFSYDVKMKEKGDIPEGYSVSREKKERFSLILESASTNQTSMYLCASSLTQGASYNEQFFGPGTRLTVL.

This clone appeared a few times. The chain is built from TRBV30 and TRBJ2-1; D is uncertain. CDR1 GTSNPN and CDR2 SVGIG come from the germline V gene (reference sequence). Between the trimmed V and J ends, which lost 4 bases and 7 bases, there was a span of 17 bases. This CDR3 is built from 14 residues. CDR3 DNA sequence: TGTGCCTGGACCCCTCGGCTAGGAAGGAATGAGCAGTTCTTC. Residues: CAWTPRLGRNEQFF.

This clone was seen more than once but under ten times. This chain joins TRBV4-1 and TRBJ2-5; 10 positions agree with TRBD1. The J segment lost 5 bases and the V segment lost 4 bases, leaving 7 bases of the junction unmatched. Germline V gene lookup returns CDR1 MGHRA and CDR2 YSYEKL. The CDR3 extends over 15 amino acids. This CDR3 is CASSLLTGGWETQYF. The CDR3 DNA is TGCGCCAGCAGCCTATTGACAGGGGGCTGGGAGACCCAGTACTTC.

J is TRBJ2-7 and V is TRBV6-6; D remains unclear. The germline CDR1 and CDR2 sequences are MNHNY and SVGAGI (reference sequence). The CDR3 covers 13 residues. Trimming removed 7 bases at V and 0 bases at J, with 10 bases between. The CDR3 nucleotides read TGTGCCAGCACCAAAGGTCCCTCCTACGAGCAGTACTTC. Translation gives CASTKGPSYEQYF.

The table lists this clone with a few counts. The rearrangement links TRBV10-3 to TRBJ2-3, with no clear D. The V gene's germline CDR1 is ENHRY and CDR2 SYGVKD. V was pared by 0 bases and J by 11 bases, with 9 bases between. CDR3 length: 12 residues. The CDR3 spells CAISESNRRQYF. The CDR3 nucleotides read TGTGCCATCAGTGAGTCGAATCGTAGGCAGTATTTT.